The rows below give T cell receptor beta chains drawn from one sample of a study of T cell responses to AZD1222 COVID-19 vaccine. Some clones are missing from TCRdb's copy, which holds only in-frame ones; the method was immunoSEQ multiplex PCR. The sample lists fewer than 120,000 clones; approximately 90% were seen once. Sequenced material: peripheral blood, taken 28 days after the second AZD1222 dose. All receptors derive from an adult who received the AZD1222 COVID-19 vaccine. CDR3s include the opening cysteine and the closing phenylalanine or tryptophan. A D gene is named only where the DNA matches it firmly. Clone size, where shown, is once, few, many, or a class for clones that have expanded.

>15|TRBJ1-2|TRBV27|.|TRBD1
CASSLYRGTNYGYTF
TGTGCCAGCAGTTTATACAGGGGGACGAACTATGGCTACACCTTC
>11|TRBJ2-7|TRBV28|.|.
CASSWAYEQYF
TGTGCCAGCAGTTGGGCCTACGAGCAGTACTTC
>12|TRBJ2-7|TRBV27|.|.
CASSLSYGEQYF
TGTGCCAGCAGTTTAAGTTATGGGGAGCAGTACTTC
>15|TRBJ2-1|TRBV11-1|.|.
CASSSAESSYNEQFF
TGTGCCAGCAGCTCCGCAGAAAGCTCCTACAATGAGCAGTTCTTC
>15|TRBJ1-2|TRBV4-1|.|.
CASSQEETGGYGYTF
TGCGCCAGCAGCCAAGAGGAAACAGGCGGCTATGGCTACACCTTC
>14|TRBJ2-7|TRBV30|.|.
CAWSGSDTSYEQYF
TGTGCCTGGAGTGGGTCGGACACCTCCTACGAGCAGTACTTC
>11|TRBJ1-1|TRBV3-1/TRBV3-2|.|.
CASSLYTEAFF
TGTGCCAGCAGCCTCTACACTGAAGCTTTCTTT
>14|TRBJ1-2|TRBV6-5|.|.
CASTRTDSNYGYTF
TGTGCCAGCACTCGGACAGACTCTAACTATGGCTACACCTTC
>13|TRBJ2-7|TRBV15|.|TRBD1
CATSSRTGAEQYF
TGTGCCACCAGCAGCAGAACAGGGGCCGAGCAGTACTTC
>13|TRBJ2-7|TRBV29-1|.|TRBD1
CSIRTGVPYEQYF
TGCAGCATCCGGACAGGGGTCCCCTACGAGCAGTACTTC
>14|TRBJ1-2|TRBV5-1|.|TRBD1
CASSIGQGNYGYTF
TGCGCCAGCAGCATCGGACAGGGCAACTATGGCTACACCTTC
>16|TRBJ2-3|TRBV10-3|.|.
CAISERGIEGTDTQYF
TGTGCCATCAGTGAGCGGGGAATTGAGGGCACAGATACGCAGTATTTT
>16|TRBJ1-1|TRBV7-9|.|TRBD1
CASSSYRGRMDTEAFF
TGTGCCAGCAGCTCATACAGGGGGCGAATGGACACTGAAGCTTTCTTT
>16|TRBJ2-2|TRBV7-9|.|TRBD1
CASSDDRGAVTGELFF
TGTGCCAGCAGCGATGACAGGGGGGCTGTCACCGGGGAGCTGTTTTTT
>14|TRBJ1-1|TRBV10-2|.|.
CASSAPSGNSEAFF
TGCGCCAGCAGTGCCCCCTCAGGGAATTCTGAAGCTTTCTTT
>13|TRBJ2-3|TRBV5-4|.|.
CASSSPSTDTQYF
TGTGCCAGCAGCTCCCCTAGCACAGATACGCAGTATTTT
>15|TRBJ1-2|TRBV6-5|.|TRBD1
CASSYWTGDSYGYTF
TGTGCCAGCAGTTACTGGACAGGGGACTCCTATGGCTACACCTTC
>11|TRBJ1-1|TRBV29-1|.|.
CSGGGHTEAFF
TGCAGCGGGGGTGGGCACACTGAAGCTTTCTTT
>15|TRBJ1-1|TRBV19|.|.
CATYTWGQGFTEAFF
TGTGCCACCTACACTTGGGGGCAGGGCTTCACTGAAGCTTTCTTT
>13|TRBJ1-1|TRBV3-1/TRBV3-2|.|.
CASSRGGGTEAFF
TGTGCCAGCAGCCGTGGGGGTGGGACTGAAGCTTTCTTT
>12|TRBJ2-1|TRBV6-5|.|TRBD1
CATRDSYNEQFF
TGTGCCACTCGGGACAGTTACAATGAGCAGTTCTTC
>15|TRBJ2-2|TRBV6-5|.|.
CASRVWGSNTGELFF
TGTGCCAGCAGGGTTTGGGGCAGCAACACCGGGGAGCTGTTTTTT
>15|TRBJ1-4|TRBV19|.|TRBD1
CASSTYRGSNEKLFF
TGTGCCAGTAGTACATACAGGGGTAGCAATGAAAAACTGTTTTTT
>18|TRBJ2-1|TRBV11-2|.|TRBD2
CASSLEIIGTSGMDEQFF
TGTGCCAGCAGCTTAGAGATTATCGGGACTAGCGGGATGGATGAGCAGTTCTTC
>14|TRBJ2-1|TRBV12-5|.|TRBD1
CASGLVEGAYEQFF
TGTGCTAGTGGTTTGGTAGAGGGGGCGTATGAGCAGTTCTTC
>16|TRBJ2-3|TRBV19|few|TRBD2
CASTEQRGGSTDTQYF
TGTGCCAGTACCGAGCAGCGGGGGGGTAGCACAGATACGCAGTATTTT
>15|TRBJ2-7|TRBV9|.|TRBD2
CASSPQTSGLYEQYF
TGTGCCAGCAGCCCACAGACTAGCGGATTATACGAGCAGTACTTC
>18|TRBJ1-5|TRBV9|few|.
CASSVAPRGRVVDQPQHF
TGTGCCAGCAGCGTAGCCCCCCGCGGCAGGGTAGTAGATCAGCCCCAGCATTTT
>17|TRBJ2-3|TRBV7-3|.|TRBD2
CASSLPSGGAGTDTQYF
TGTGCCAGCAGCTTGCCTAGCGGGGGGGCGGGCACAGATACGCAGTATTTT
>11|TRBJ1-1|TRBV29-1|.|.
CSVPPRTEAFF
TGCAGCGTTCCCCCACGAACTGAAGCTTTCTTT
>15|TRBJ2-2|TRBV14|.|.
CASSHELPPAGELFF
TGTGCCAGCAGCCACGAACTACCCCCCGCCGGGGAGCTGTTTTTT
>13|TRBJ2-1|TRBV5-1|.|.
CASSLVEGGEQFF
TGCGCCAGCAGCTTGGTCGAGGGAGGAGAGCAGTTCTTC
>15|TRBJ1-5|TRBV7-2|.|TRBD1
CASSLAGTGVQPQHF
TGTGCCAGCAGCTTAGCGGGGACAGGTGTACAGCCCCAGCATTTT
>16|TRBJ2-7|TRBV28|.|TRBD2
CASSPPLAGGAYEQYF
TGTGCCAGCAGCCCGCCCCTAGCGGGAGGAGCCTACGAGCAGTACTTC
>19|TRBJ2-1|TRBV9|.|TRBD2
CASSKRTRTSGSSYNEQFF
TGTGCCAGCAGCAAGCGGACTAGGACTAGCGGAAGCTCCTACAATGAGCAGTTCTTC
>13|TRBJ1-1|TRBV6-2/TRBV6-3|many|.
CASSHYGQTEAFF
TGTGCCAGCAGTCACTACGGACAGACTGAAGCTTTCTTT
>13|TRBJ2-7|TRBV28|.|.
CASSLPSLHEQYF
TGTGCCAGCAGTTTGCCCTCCTTGCACGAGCAGTACTTC
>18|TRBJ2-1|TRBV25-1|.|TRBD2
CASSETVGGRAFHNEQFF
TGTGCCAGCAGTGAAACCGTCGGCGGGAGGGCCTTCCACAATGAGCAGTTCTTC
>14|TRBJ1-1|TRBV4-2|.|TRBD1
CASGSGGQATEAFF
TGTGCCAGCGGATCAGGGGGCCAAGCAACTGAAGCTTTCTTT
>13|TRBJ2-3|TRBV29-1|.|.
CSFWGGLTDTQYF
TGCAGCTTCTGGGGGGGCCTGACAGATACGCAGTATTTT
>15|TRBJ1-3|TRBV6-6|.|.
CASSYSPVTGNTIYF
TGTGCCAGCAGTTACTCCCCGGTAACCGGAAACACCATATATTTT
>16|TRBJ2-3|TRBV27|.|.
CASSLSIAASTDTQYF
TGTGCCAGCAGTTTATCGATTGCGGCGTCCACAGATACGCAGTATTTT
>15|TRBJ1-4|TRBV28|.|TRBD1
CASSPRTGFDEKLFF
TGTGCCAGCAGTCCTAGGACAGGGTTCGATGAAAAACTGTTTTTT
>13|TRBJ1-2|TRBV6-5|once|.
CASSQRGGYGYTF
TGTGCCAGCAGCCAGAGGGGGGGTTACGGCTACACCTTC
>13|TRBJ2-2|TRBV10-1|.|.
CASSGVSTGELFF
TGCGCCAGCAGTGGCGTGAGCACCGGGGAGCTGTTTTTT
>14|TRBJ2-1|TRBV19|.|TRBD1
CASKTGIAYNEQFF
TGTGCCAGTAAGACAGGGATAGCCTACAATGAGCAGTTCTTC
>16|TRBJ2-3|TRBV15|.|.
CATSRDQAALTDTQYF
TGTGCCACCAGCAGGGACCAGGCGGCACTCACAGATACGCAGTATTTT